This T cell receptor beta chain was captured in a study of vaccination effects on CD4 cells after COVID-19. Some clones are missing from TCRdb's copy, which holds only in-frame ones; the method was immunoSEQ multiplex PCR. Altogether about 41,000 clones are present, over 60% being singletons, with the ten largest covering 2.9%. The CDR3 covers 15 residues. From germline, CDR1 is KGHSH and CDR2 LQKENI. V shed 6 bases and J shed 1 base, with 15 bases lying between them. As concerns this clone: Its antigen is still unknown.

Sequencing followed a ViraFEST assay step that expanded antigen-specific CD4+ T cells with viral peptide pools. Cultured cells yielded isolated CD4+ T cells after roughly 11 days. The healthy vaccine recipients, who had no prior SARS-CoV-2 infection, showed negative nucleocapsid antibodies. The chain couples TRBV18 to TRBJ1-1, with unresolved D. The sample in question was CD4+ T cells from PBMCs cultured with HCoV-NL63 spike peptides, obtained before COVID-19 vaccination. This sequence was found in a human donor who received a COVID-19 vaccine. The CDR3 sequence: CASSPGMIQNTEAFF. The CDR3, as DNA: TGTGCCAGCTCGCCCGGGATGATTCAGAACACTGAAGCTTTCTTT. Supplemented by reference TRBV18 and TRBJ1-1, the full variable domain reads NAGVMQNPRHLVRRRGQEARLRCSPMKGHSHVYWYRQLPEEGLKFMVYLQKENIIDESGMPKERFSAEFPKEGPSILRIQQVVRGDSAAYFCASSPGMIQNTEAFFGQGTRLTVV.